These 7 T cell receptor beta chains were all obtained from the same sample, sequenced in a study of blood T cell repertoires in COVID-19. Here immunoSEQ multiplex PCR was the method, and the copy in TCRdb shows in-frame clones only, minus some. Among some 50,000 clones listed, around 87% were seen once. Sequenced sample: peripheral blood. The receptor set was obtained from a man in his fifties with active COVID-19.

The chain couples TRBV11-2 to TRBJ2-1, with D tentatively TRBD1 (6 bases). The CDR3 is made up of 14 amino acids. Germline V gene lookup returns CDR1 SGHAT and CDR2 FQNNGV. Trimming took off 1 base at V and 10 bases at J, with 14 bases between the two ends. CDR3 residues: CASSLAAGGGEQFF. As DNA, the CDR3 is TGTGCCAGCAGCTTAGCGGCGGGTGGGGGCGAGCAGTTCTTC. Full variable domain (remainder filled in from reference TRBV11-2 and TRBJ2-1): EAGVAQSPRYKIIEKRQSVAFWCNPISGHATLYWYQQILGQGPKLLIQFQNNGVVDDSQLPKDRFSAERLKGVDSTLKIQPAKLEDSAVYLCASSLAAGGGEQFFGPGTRLTVL.

The chain recombines TRBV18 with TRBJ2-5; D is possibly TRBD2 (6 bases). Trimming left V 5 bases short and J 4 bases short, with 17 bases between. Germline V gene sequence: CDR1 KGHSH, CDR2 LQKENI. CDR3 length: 15 amino acids. The CDR3 here is CASSGGLSMIETQYF. The CDR3 DNA reads TGTGCCAGCTCAGGGGGACTGTCGATGATAGAGACCCAGTACTTC. Looking up the rest from reference TRBV18 and TRBJ2-5 gives the full variable domain: NAGVMQNPRHLVRRRGQEARLRCSPMKGHSHVYWYRQLPEEGLKFMVYLQKENIIDESGMPKERFSAEFPKEGPSILRIQQVVRGDSAAYFCASSGGLSMIETQYFGPGTRLLVL.

The V gene is TRBV7-2, the J gene TRBJ2-5; 8 positions match TRBD1. Germline V CDR1 and CDR2: SGHTA, FQGNSA. V lost 6 bases, J lost 4 bases, and 7 bases stayed unmatched. This CDR3 is built from 14 residues. CDR3 DNA: TGTGCCAGCAGTCAAACAGGGGGTCTAGAGACCCAGTACTTC. As protein: CASSQTGGLETQYF. The full variable domain, its missing parts supplied by reference TRBV7-2 and TRBJ2-5, is GAGVSQSPSNKVTEKGKDVELRCDPISGHTALYWYRQSLGQGLEFLIYFQGNSAPDKSGLPSDRFSAERTGGSVSTLTIQRTQQEDSAVYLCASSQTGGLETQYFGPGTRLLVL.

The chain employs TRBV27 and TRBJ1-5, with D unclear. V shed 5 bases and J shed 0 bases, with 11 bases lying between them. CDR1 and CDR2 (germline): MNHEY, SMNVEV (reference sequence). CDR3 size: 15 residues. This CDR3 reads CASSRQPSSNQPQHF. The CDR3 coding sequence is TGTGCCAGCAGTCGACAACCCTCTAGCAATCAGCCCCAGCATTTT.

This chain links TRBV7-9 with TRBJ1-1; D is uncertain. Trimming removed 6 bases from V and 1 base from J, with 9 bases in between. CDR3 length: 13 amino acids. The germline V gene has CDR1 SEHNR and CDR2 FQNEAQ (reference sequence). CDR3 sequence reads: CASRRPENTEAFF. The CDR3 DNA reads as TGTGCCAGCAGGCGGCCGGAGAACACTGAAGCTTTCTTT. Drawing the rest from reference TRBV7-9 and TRBJ1-1, the complete variable domain is DTGVSQNPRHKITKRGQNVTFRCDPISEHNRLYWYRQTLGQGPEFLTYFQNEAQLEKSRLLSDRFSAERPKGSFSTLEIQRTEQGDSAMYLCASRRPENTEAFFGQGTRLTVV.

The genes are TRBV30 and TRBJ2-1; the D gene is possibly TRBD2 (5 bases). Trimming removed 7 bases from V and 3 bases from J, with 13 bases in between. Germline-derived CDR1 and CDR2 are GTSNPN and SVGIG (reference sequence). This CDR3 has 13 amino acids. This CDR3 is CALKRDYYNEQFF. Here the CDR3 DNA reads TGTGCCTTAAAGAGAGACTACTACAATGAGCAGTTCTTC.

This chain uses TRBV6-4 with TRBJ2-6; perhaps TRBD2 as D (5 bases). V gave up 3 bases and J gave up 0 bases, with 15 bases separating them. Germline assignment: CDR1 MRHNA and CDR2 SNTAGT. This CDR3 is built from 18 residues. The CDR3: CASSDRVRTSSGANVLTF. CDR3 DNA: TGTGCCAGCAGTGATCGGGTCCGAACTAGCTCTGGGGCCAACGTCCTGACTTTC.